Listed below are T cell receptor beta chains from one sample, sequenced in a study of T-cell memory formation after mild COVID-19. One entry per CDR3 protein, called by TCRdb with MiXCR from the 5' RACE reads. This table has tens of thousands of distinct CDR3 sequences, around 15% appearing once. The sample consisted of PBMCs or a T cell subset sorted from them (not recorded which). These receptors originate from a man between 18 and 35 years old who had mild COVID-19 (a few samples of this study predate the infection). Cell type and time point are not known. Both conserved end residues are part of each CDR3. Each record gives: V gene, D gene, clone size, J gene, CDR3 DNA, CDR3 protein. A D gene is named only where the DNA matches it firmly. A row's size may be missing; if present it is once, few, many or a size class.

V gene: TRBV12-3/TRBV12-4; D gene: .; clone size: .; J gene: TRBJ1-5; CDR3 DNA: TGTGCCAGCAGTTTAGCGCGGACAGCCAATCAGCCCCAGCATTTT; CDR3 protein: CASSLARTANQPQHF
V gene: TRBV20-1; D gene: TRBD1; clone size: .; J gene: TRBJ1-1; CDR3 DNA: TGCAGTGCTAGAGATCGGGTGGTTAAGGGGGCTACCACTGAAGCTTTCTTT; CDR3 protein: CSARDRVVKGATTEAFF
V gene: TRBV7-2; D gene: .; clone size: .; J gene: TRBJ2-5; CDR3 DNA: TGTGCCAGCCAAAACAGGTCAAGGCGAGAGACCCAGTACTTC; CDR3 protein: CASQNRSRRETQYF
V gene: TRBV5-6; D gene: TRBD1; clone size: .; J gene: TRBJ2-3; CDR3 DNA: TGTGCCAGCAGCCAAAGGAAGGACAGGGCTGGTACAGATACGCAGTATTTT; CDR3 protein: CASSQRKDRAGTDTQYF
V gene: TRBV29-1; D gene: .; clone size: .; J gene: TRBJ2-2; CDR3 DNA: TGCAGCGTGGAGGGTACGAACACCGGGGAGCTGTTTTTT; CDR3 protein: CSVEGTNTGELFF
V gene: TRBV4-1; D gene: .; clone size: few; J gene: TRBJ2-7; CDR3 DNA: TGCGCCAGCAGCCAACTCACGCTAGCCGGGGGTCTCTACGAGCAGTACTTC; CDR3 protein: CASSQLTLAGGLYEQYF
V gene: TRBV20-1; D gene: .; clone size: .; J gene: TRBJ2-7; CDR3 DNA: TGCAGTGCTAGAGATAGAGCAAGCTCCTACGAGCAGTACTTC; CDR3 protein: CSARDRASSYEQYF
V gene: TRBV19; D gene: .; clone size: .; J gene: TRBJ1-2; CDR3 DNA: TGTGCCAGTAGTAATCCAGCCCCGAGCGAGGGCGGCTACACCTTC; CDR3 protein: CASSNPAPSEGGYTF
V gene: TRBV7-9; D gene: .; clone size: .; J gene: TRBJ1-1; CDR3 DNA: TGTGCCAGCAGCCTTAATGGACAGCCGAACACTGAAGCTTTCTTT; CDR3 protein: CASSLNGQPNTEAFF
V gene: TRBV3-1; D gene: .; clone size: once; J gene: TRBJ2-1; CDR3 DNA: TGTGCCAGCAGTTGGTCCCCGGATGGACGCAATGAGCAGTTCTTC; CDR3 protein: CASSWSPDGRNEQFF
V gene: TRBV30; D gene: .; clone size: few; J gene: TRBJ1-2; CDR3 DNA: TGTGCCTGGAGGGGCTGGGACGTCTCCAACTATGGCTACACCTTC; CDR3 protein: CAWRGWDVSNYGYTF
V gene: TRBV29-1; D gene: TRBD1; clone size: few; J gene: TRBJ2-5; CDR3 DNA: TGCAGCGTTCAGGGGGAAGAGACCCAGTACTTC; CDR3 protein: CSVQGEETQYF
V gene: TRBV7-2; D gene: .; clone size: few; J gene: TRBJ2-2; CDR3 DNA: TGTGCCAGCAGCTTAGCTAGCACAGGGTTTCGCACCGGGGAGCTGTTTTTT; CDR3 protein: CASSLASTGFRTGELFF
V gene: TRBV27; D gene: TRBD1; clone size: .; J gene: TRBJ1-4; CDR3 DNA: TGTGCCAGCAGTCCCGGGCAGGGGGCAACTAATGAAAAACTGTTTTTT; CDR3 protein: CASSPGQGATNEKLFF
V gene: TRBV6-4; D gene: .; clone size: .; J gene: TRBJ2-1; CDR3 DNA: TGTGCCAGCAGCCTCGAAGAGGGCTCCTACAATGAGCAGTTCTTC; CDR3 protein: CASSLEEGSYNEQFF
V gene: TRBV4-3; D gene: .; clone size: few; J gene: TRBJ2-7; CDR3 DNA: TGCGCCAGCAGCCGAGGGGCCCCAGTCCCCTACGAGCAGTACTTC; CDR3 protein: CASSRGAPVPYEQYF
V gene: TRBV7-9; D gene: TRBD2; clone size: .; J gene: TRBJ2-7; CDR3 DNA: TGTGCCAGCAGCACGGGACTAGCGGGGGTAACGACCTACGAGCAGTACTTC; CDR3 protein: CASSTGLAGVTTYEQYF
V gene: TRBV20-1; D gene: .; clone size: .; J gene: TRBJ2-1; CDR3 DNA: TGCAGTGGATCCTTGGAAGGGCTGGTTAACGAGAATGAGCAGTTCTTC; CDR3 protein: CSGSLEGLVNENEQFF
V gene: TRBV6-5; D gene: TRBD2; clone size: many; J gene: TRBJ2-1; CDR3 DNA: TGTGCCAGCAGTCCCTCTAGCGGGGGGTACAATGAGCAGTTCTTC; CDR3 protein: CASSPSSGGYNEQFF
V gene: TRBV6-5; D gene: TRBD2; clone size: many; J gene: TRBJ2-5; CDR3 DNA: TGTGCCAGCAGCACTAGCGGGGGGTCGAGAAAAGAGACCCAGTACTTC; CDR3 protein: CASSTSGGSRKETQYF
V gene: TRBV6-5; D gene: TRBD2; clone size: .; J gene: TRBJ2-3; CDR3 DNA: TGTGCCAGCAGTTTAAGCGGGGGGGAACTTTCCTCCTCCACAGATACGCAGTATTTT; CDR3 protein: CASSLSGGELSSSTDTQYF
V gene: TRBV7-2; D gene: .; clone size: many; J gene: TRBJ1-2; CDR3 DNA: TGTGCCAGCACCCCTTTGCTCTATGGCTACACCTTC; CDR3 protein: CASTPLLYGYTF
V gene: TRBV9; D gene: .; clone size: few; J gene: TRBJ1-1; CDR3 DNA: TGTGCCAGCAACCCAGTGGGACTGGGTTTACGAACTGAAGCTTTCTTT; CDR3 protein: CASNPVGLGLRTEAFF
V gene: TRBV6-2/TRBV6-3; D gene: .; clone size: .; J gene: TRBJ2-1; CDR3 DNA: TGTGCCAGCAGTTACTGGAGGGGCTCTTCCTACAATGAGCAGTTCTTC; CDR3 protein: CASSYWRGSSYNEQFF
V gene: TRBV2; D gene: .; clone size: .; J gene: TRBJ1-1; CDR3 DNA: TGTGCCAGCGGACAGCAGAACACTGAAGCTTTCTTT; CDR3 protein: CASGQQNTEAFF
V gene: TRBV7-9; D gene: .; clone size: many; J gene: TRBJ2-3; CDR3 DNA: TGTGCCAGCCAAGTGGGTCCCACAGATACGCAGTATTTT; CDR3 protein: CASQVGPTDTQYF
V gene: TRBV2; D gene: TRBD1; clone size: .; J gene: TRBJ2-7; CDR3 DNA: TGTGCCAGCTCAGGGGGTCTCGAGCAGTACTTC; CDR3 protein: CASSGGLEQYF